This TCR beta chain was profiled in a study of blood T cell repertoires in COVID-19. Looking at the study overall: COVID-19 samples, acute and convalescent, were from the United States, Italy and Spain. PBMCs, B-cell-depleted T cells, or T cells provided the cDNA or gDNA that made up the material.

CDR1 and CDR2 from the germline V gene are GTSNPN and SVGIG (reference sequence). The CDR3 is made up of 10 amino acids. This clone showed up many times. Per the authors' pipeline: Amplification with reference gene primers provided the estimates of nucleated cell counts. Repertoires were generated with immunoSEQ multiplex PCR, while TCRdb's copy carries only in-frame clones and drops some. V, J and clone size were drawn from that table, and D and trimming were deduced from the DNA. The data show 60,000 to 90,000 clones, less than 75% seen once. The receptor was isolated from a man aged 60-69 years with acute or convalescent COVID-19. The chain couples TRBV30 to TRBJ1-2; the match to TRBD1 covers 7 bases. The material sequenced was peripheral blood. The CDR3 nucleotides read TGTGTGACAGGGAACTATGGCTACACCTTC. Its translation is CVTGNYGYTF. Variable domain in full (rest from reference TRBV30 and TRBJ1-2): SQTIHQWPATLVQPVGSPLSLECTVEGTSNPNLYWYRQAAGRGLQLLFYSVGIGQISSEVPQNLSASRPQDRQFILSSKKLLLSDSGFYLCVTGNYGYTFGSGTRLTVV.